This T cell receptor beta chain is from a study of CD8 T cells in Susac syndrome. Study background: Clinically active disease was present in six of the sequenced Susac syndrome patients. About 8 of these patients were in remission.

Germline lookup yields CDR1 LGHDT and CDR2 YNNKEL (reference sequence). Trimming left V 0 bases short and J 5 bases short, with 5 bases between. The CDR3 covers 13 residues. Reverse transcription of roughly 0.5 to 1 ug RNA was performed with random hexamers. The CDR3 of TCR beta was amplified by immunoSEQ multiplex PCR across 54 Vbeta and 13 Jbeta. TCRdb called the immunoSEQ multiplex PCR reads again in MiXCR, with one record for every CDR3 protein. The table lists over 140,000 distinct CDR3 sequences, about 95% of them singletons. This chain uses TRBV3-1 with TRBJ1-5; D is ambiguous. Source material: CD4+ T cells from PBMCs. This clonotype originated in a human donor with Susac syndrome. The CDR3 reads CASSQDPYQPQHF. The CDR3 nucleotides are TGTGCCAGCAGCCAAGACCCCTATCAGCCCCAGCATTTT.